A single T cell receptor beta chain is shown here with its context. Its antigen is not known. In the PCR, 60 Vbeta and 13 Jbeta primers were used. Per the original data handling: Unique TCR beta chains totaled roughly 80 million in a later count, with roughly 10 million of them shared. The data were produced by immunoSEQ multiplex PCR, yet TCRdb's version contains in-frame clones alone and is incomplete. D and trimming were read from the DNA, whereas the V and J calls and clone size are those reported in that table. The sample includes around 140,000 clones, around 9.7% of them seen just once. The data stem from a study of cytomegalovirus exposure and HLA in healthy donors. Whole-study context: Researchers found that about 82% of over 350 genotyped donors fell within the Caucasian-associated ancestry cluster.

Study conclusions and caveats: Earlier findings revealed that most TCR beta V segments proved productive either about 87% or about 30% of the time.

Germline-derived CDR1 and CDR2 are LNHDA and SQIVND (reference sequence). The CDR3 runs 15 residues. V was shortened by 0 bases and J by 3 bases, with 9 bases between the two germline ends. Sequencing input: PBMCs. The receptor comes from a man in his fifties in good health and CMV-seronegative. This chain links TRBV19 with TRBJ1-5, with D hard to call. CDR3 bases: TGTGCCAGTAGTATAGATTCGGGAAACAATCAGCCCCAGCATTTT. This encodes CASSIDSGNNQPQHF.